A selection of T cell receptor beta chains follows, all from one sample in a study of T-cell memory formation after mild COVID-19. TCRdb re-analysed the 5' RACE reads in MiXCR, keeping a single row per CDR3 protein. In the table there are under 600,000 distinct CDR3 sequences, about 20% of which are singletons. Sequenced: PBMCs or a T cell subset sorted from them (not recorded which). The receptors shown here come from an adult woman who had mild COVID-19 (a few samples of this study predate the infection). Cell type and time point are not known. Both conserved end residues are part of each CDR3. Each record gives: CDR3 length, V gene, J gene, CDR3 protein.

>15|TRBV4-1|TRBJ2-7
CASSQDWKAAYEQYF
>16|TRBV11-3|TRBJ2-3
CASSLPRDRDTDTQYF
>11|TRBV2|TRBJ2-5
CAGQSQETQYF
>15|TRBV12-3/TRBV12-4|TRBJ1-1
CASSFISEGPDEAFF
>17|TRBV6-5|TRBJ1-3
CASSYSKAGISGNTIYF
>15|TRBV5-1|TRBJ2-2
CASSFQFLNTGELFF
>16|TRBV12-3/TRBV12-4|TRBJ1-4
CASSWEQGGGPEKLFF
>15|TRBV7-3|TRBJ1-2
CASSPDGGVDYGYTF
>13|TRBV20-1|TRBJ2-7
CSAVPSGSYEQYF
>14|TRBV11-3|TRBJ2-3
CASSSSGLSKTQYF
>16|TRBV11-3|TRBJ1-2
CASSARTGGGNYGYTF
>15|TRBV3-1|TRBJ2-3
CASSTRQGRTDTQYF
>16|TRBV12-3/TRBV12-4|TRBJ1-1
CASSLGTSKGGTEAFF
>16|TRBV7-9|TRBJ2-1
CASSLLQGSVINEQFF
>13|TRBV7-2|TRBJ2-3
CASSLARADTQYF
>13|TRBV5-6|TRBJ2-1
CASKVVARNEQFF
>14|TRBV25-1|TRBJ2-3
CASSDRPFTDTQYF
>14|TRBV21-1|TRBJ2-7
CASSNIRQASEQYF
>14|TRBV7-2|TRBJ1-1
CASSLRTASTEAFF
>13|TRBV12-3/TRBV12-4|TRBJ2-6
CASSRAGANVLTF
>17|TRBV12-3/TRBV12-4|TRBJ2-3
CASSSRAEPSSTDTQYF
>12|TRBV7-9|TRBJ2-2
CASFYGLDELFF
>13|TRBV21-1|TRBJ2-5
CASTRGNQETQYF
>16|TRBV5-6|TRBJ2-7
CASSSLTGVIAYEQYF
>15|TRBV25-1|TRBJ2-7
CASSEETGRDYEQYF
>17|TRBV12-3/TRBV12-4|TRBJ2-3
CASSRRQRISSTDTQYF
>15|TRBV27|TRBJ2-3
CASSFREGSTDTQYF
>17|TRBV11-2|TRBJ1-6
CASTTDRGYSYNSPLHF
>14|TRBV12-3/TRBV12-4|TRBJ1-2
CASSPPTDRGGYTF
>13|TRBV20-1|TRBJ1-2
CSAPLAGSYGYTF
>14|TRBV7-2|TRBJ1-2
CASSSNTGFFGYTF
>13|TRBV7-2|TRBJ1-2
CASSLEGLRGYTF
>16|TRBV4-3|TRBJ2-3
CASSQTGTSGPDTQYF
>17|TRBV11-3|TRBJ2-7
CASSLEVWAGKNYEQYF
>15|TRBV6-1|TRBJ2-5
CASPGTSGSQETQYF
>19|TRBV5-1|TRBJ1-3
CASSTGDRGQFVSGNTIYF
>17|TRBV7-3|TRBJ2-5
CASSLGVLAGVQETQYF
>13|TRBV24-1|TRBJ2-7
CAVARGGSYEQYF
>13|TRBV27|TRBJ2-7
CASSAGGGYEQYF
>18|TRBV15|TRBJ2-1
CATSSVKSSGRGYYEQFF